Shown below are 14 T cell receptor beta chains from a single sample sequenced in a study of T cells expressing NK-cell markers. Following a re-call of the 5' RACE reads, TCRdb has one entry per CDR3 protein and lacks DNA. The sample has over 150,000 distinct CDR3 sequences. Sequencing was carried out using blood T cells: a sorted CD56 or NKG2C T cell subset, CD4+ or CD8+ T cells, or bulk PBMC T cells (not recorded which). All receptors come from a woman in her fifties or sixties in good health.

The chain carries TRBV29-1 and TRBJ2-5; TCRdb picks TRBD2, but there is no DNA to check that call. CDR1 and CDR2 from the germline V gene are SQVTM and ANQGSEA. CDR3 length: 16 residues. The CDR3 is CSVVGKGGRSSETQYF.

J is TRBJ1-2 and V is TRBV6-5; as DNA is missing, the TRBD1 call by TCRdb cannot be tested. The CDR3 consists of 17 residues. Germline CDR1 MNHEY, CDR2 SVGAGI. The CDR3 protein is CASSYGSYAGVGDGYTF.

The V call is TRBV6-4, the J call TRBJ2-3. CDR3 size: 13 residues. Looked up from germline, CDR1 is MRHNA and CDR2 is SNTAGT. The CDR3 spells CASSDSERDTQYF.

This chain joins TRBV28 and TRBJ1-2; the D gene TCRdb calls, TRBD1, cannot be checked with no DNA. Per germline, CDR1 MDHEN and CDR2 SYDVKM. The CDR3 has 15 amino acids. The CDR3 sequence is CASSLGTGGDDGYTF.

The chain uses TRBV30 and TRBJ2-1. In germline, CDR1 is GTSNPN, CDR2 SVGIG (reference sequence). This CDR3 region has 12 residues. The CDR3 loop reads CAWGGTMDEQFF.

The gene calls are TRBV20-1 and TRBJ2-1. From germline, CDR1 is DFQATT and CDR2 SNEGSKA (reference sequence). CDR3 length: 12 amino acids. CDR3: CSARASSAEQFF.

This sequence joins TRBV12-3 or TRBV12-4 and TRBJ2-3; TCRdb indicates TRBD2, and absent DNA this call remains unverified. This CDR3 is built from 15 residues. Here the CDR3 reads CASSMVLAGADTQYF.

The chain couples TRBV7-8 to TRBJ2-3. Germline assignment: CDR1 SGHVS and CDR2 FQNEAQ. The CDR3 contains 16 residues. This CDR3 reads CASSLELRRFTDTQYF.

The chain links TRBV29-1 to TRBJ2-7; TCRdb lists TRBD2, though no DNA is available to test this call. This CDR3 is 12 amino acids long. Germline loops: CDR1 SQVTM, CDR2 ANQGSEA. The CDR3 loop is CSVVGREYEQYF.

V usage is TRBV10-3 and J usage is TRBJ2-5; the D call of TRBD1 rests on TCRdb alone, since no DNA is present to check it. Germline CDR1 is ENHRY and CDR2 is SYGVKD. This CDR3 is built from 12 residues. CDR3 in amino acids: CAISRESETQYF.

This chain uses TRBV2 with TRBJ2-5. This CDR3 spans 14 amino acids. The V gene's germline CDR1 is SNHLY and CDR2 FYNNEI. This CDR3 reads CASRDSGAGETQYF.

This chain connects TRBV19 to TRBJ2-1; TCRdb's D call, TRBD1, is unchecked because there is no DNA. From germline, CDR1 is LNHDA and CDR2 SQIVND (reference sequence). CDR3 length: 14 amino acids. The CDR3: CASGGRSSYNEQFF.

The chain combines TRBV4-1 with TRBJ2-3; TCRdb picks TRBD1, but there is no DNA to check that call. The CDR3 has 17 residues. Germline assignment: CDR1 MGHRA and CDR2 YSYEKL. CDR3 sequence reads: CASSPGQGLASTDTQYF.

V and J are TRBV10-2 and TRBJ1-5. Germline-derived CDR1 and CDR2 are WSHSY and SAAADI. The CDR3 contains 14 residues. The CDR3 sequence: CASSDGGGNQPQHF.